Below are 27 T cell receptor beta chains sequenced from a single sample in a study of OX40 agonist ivuxolimab in advanced cancers. The library came from the immunoSEQ multiplex PCR assay. Sourced from immuneACCESS, this table was stored by TCRdb with only in-frame sequences that have V and J called. A share of the clones is absent; for the studies checked, an unresolved V gene accounts for under half, and the remainder has no known explanation. Recorded for this sample are about 14,000 clones; around 80% of them occurred a single time. The ten largest make up approximately 35% of the sample. The sample here was CD4+ or CD8+ T cells sorted from blood, taken in a trial of the OX40 agonist ivuxolimab. The source of these receptors is an adult with an advanced solid tumor such as melanoma, head and neck, liver or kidney cancer.

This clone appeared a single time. The rearrangement uses TRBV12-2 and TRBJ2-7; the D call TRBD1 from the table was never checked on the DNA. TRBV12-2 is a pseudogene segment. The CDR3 loop spans 14 amino acids. This CDR3 reads CASSHRDRAYEQYF. CDR3 nucleotides: TGTGCCAGCAGCCACCGGGACAGGGCCTACGAGCAGTACTTC.

The gene calls are TRBV9 and TRBJ2-1, with 9 bases that match TRBD2. The CDR3 consists of 17 residues. V lost 1 base to trimming and J lost 9 bases; unmatched junction nucleotides: 14. CDR1 and CDR2 from the germline V gene are SGDLS and YYNGEE. This CDR3 is CASSVRYAGGPKSEQFF. The CDR3 DNA reads as TGTGCCAGCAGCGTACGGTACGCGGGGGGGCCTAAGAGTGAGCAGTTCTTC.

In this sample, this clone turned up once. The V gene is TRBV28, the J gene TRBJ2-7; possibly TRBD1 or TRBD2 for D (5 bases each). Looked up from germline, CDR1 is MDHEN and CDR2 is SYDVKM. This CDR3 spans 16 amino acids. V dropped 3 bases and J dropped 2 bases, with 17 bases sitting between them. This CDR3 is CASSLLIGAETYEQYF. The CDR3 DNA reads TGTGCCAGCAGTTTGTTGATCGGGGCAGAGACCTACGAGCAGTACTTC.

This clone was seen a few times. This chain links TRBV6-5 with TRBJ1-1, with no clear D. Trimming took 2 bases from V and 0 from J, leaving 7 bases between them. Per the germline V gene, CDR1 is MNHEY and CDR2 is SVGAGI. The CDR3 extends over 14 amino acids. This CDR3 reads CASSYAALNTEAFF. Here the CDR3 DNA reads TGTGCCAGCAGTTACGCAGCCCTGAACACTGAAGCTTTCTTT.

The chain joins TRBV6-5 to TRBJ2-1; possible D gene TRBD1, 5 bases. The V and J ends lost 2 bases and 8 bases respectively, with 19 bases between them. CDR3 length: 16 amino acids. The germline V gene has CDR1 MNHEY and CDR2 SVGAGI. The CDR3 bases are TGTGCCAGCAGTTACCGGCAGGGCCCCCAAAGGTATGAGCAGTTCTTC. The encoded protein is CASSYRQGPQRYEQFF.

V and J are TRBV9 and TRBJ2-2, with 9 bases fitting TRBD2. The CDR3 is 16 residues long. V trimming: 3 bases; J trimming: 2 bases; junction bases outside the gene matches: 5. Germline V gene sequence: CDR1 SGDLS, CDR2 YYNGEE. The DNA of the CDR3 is TGTGCCAGCAGCGCAATTGGGACTAGCAACACCGGGGAGCTGTTTTTT. As protein: CASSAIGTSNTGELFF.

The V call is TRBV7-6, the J call TRBJ1-2; D is possibly TRBD1 (5 bases). Trimming stripped 5 bases from V and 2 bases from J, with 21 bases between. The germline gives CDR1 SGHVS, CDR2 FNYEAQ. The CDR3 covers 17 residues. Written as DNA, the CDR3 is TGTGCCAGCAGCCCGTCAGTGGCCGGGGGTTGGAACTATGGCTACACCTTC. This encodes CASSPSVAGGWNYGYTF. The variable domain in full, completed from reference TRBV7-6 and TRBJ1-2, reads GAGVSQSPRYKVTKRGQDVALRCDPISGHVSLYWYRQALGQGPEFLTYFNYEAQQDKSGLPNDRFSAERPEGSISTLTIQRTEQRDSAMYRCASSPSVAGGWNYGYTFGSGTRLTVV.

The V gene is TRBV27, the J gene TRBJ2-7; D uncertain. V was clipped by 3 bases and J by 12 bases, with 15 bases between them. Looked up from germline, CDR1 is MNHEY and CDR2 is SMNVEV (reference sequence). The CDR3 is made up of 12 amino acids. The CDR3 coding sequence is TGTGCCAGCAGTTTGTCCCGGGCCACACCGTACTTC. Translating it yields CASSLSRATPYF.

V and J are TRBV27 and TRBJ2-3; TRBD2 matches at 7 bases. This CDR3 spans 17 amino acids. Germline loops: CDR1 MNHEY, CDR2 SMNVEV (reference sequence). V lost 2 bases to trimming and J lost 6 bases; unmatched junction nucleotides: 14. The CDR3 DNA is TGTGCCAGCAGTTTACCCCCTGGGGGGGACCTTCGGGATACGCAGTATTTT. It yields the protein CASSLPPGGDLRDTQYF.

This clone was counted between two and nine times. The CDR3: CASSHMTSGGSSYNEQFF. The CDR3 region has the DNA TGTGCCAGCAGTCACATGACTAGCGGGGGGAGCTCCTACAATGAGCAGTTCTTC. The chain carries TRBV28 and TRBJ2-1; TRBD2 matches 13 bases. The CDR3 is made up of 18 amino acids. Germline V CDR1 and CDR2: MDHEN, SYDVKM. The V gene end was trimmed by 5 bases and the J gene end by 0 bases; junction bases not matched to a gene: 7.

V is TRBV7-6 and J is TRBJ1-1, with TRBD1 matching 7 bases. This CDR3 is 15 amino acids long. Germline V gene lookup returns CDR1 SGHVS and CDR2 FNYEAQ. The V and J ends lost 2 bases and 1 base, in that order; junction bases with no gene match: 4. The CDR3 nucleotides are TGTGCCAGCAGCTTACGGGACAGCTCGAACACTGAAGCTTTCTTT. Amino acids: CASSLRDSSNTEAFF.

This clone was picked up a small number of times. V and J are TRBV23-1 and TRBJ2-1; 8 positions match TRBD1. TRBV23-1 is an ORF; its function is uncertain. V shed 3 bases, J shed 6 bases, and the junction held 13 bases outside the gene matches. CDR3 length: 17 amino acids. CDR3 in amino acids: CASSHPGRGRGGNEQFF. DNA of the CDR3: TGCGCCAGCAGTCACCCCGGCAGGGGGCGGGGTGGCAATGAGCAGTTCTTC.

The chain recombines TRBV9 with TRBJ1-5, with a possible D match to TRBD1 (5 bases). The CDR3 has 14 residues. V was trimmed by 0 bases and J by 4 bases, leaving 8 bases between them. The V gene's germline CDR1 is SGDLS and CDR2 YYNGEE. The CDR3 is CASSVGGENQPQHF. In DNA form, the CDR3 reads TGTGCCAGCAGCGTAGGAGGGGAGAATCAGCCCCAGCATTTT.

This clone was picked up a small number of times. The V and J genes are TRBV27 and TRBJ2-7; D is perhaps TRBD2 (6 bases). Germline V gene sequence: CDR1 MNHEY, CDR2 SMNVEV (reference sequence). Trimming took 3 bases from V and 7 from J, leaving 13 bases between them. This CDR3 has 13 amino acids. The CDR3 loop reads CASSFTPAGEQYF. Written as DNA, the CDR3 is TGTGCCAGCAGTTTTACCCCCGCGGGGGAGCAGTACTTC.

V and J are TRBV9 and TRBJ1-3; no firm D call. This CDR3 region has 17 residues. Trimming stripped 0 bases from V and 1 base from J, with 14 bases between. Germline V gene data show CDR1 as SGDLS and CDR2 as YYNGEE. CDR3: CASSVGVGGLSGNTIYF. The CDR3 bases are TGTGCCAGCAGCGTAGGGGTCGGTGGGCTATCTGGAAACACCATATATTTT.

The V gene is TRBV6-5, the J gene TRBJ2-7; D not certain. CDR1 MNHEY and CDR2 SVGAGI come from the germline V gene. CDR3 length: 11 residues. V was clipped by 5 bases and J by 5 bases, with 7 bases between them. DNA of the CDR3: TGTGCCAGCAGTCAATCGGACGAGCAGTACTTC. As protein: CASSQSDEQYF.

The genes are TRBV9 and TRBJ2-7; D is undetermined. V lost 2 bases and J 0 bases, leaving 9 bases between the germline ends. The germline CDR1 and CDR2 sequences are SGDLS and YYNGEE. This CDR3 has 14 residues. The CDR3 sequence is CASSVGPGSYEQYF. CDR3 DNA sequence: TGTGCCAGCAGCGTCGGACCCGGCTCCTACGAGCAGTACTTC.

This clone came up once. The chain combines TRBV4-1 with TRBJ2-3; 13 nucleotides agree with TRBD2. Losses at the gene ends were 0 bases for V and 3 bases for J; bases not matched to a gene: 3. The V gene's germline CDR1 is MGHRA and CDR2 YSYEKL. The CDR3 is 17 amino acids. The CDR3 here is CASSQDRLAGGTDTQYF. The CDR3 region has the DNA TGCGCCAGCAGCCAAGATCGACTAGCGGGAGGAACAGATACGCAGTATTTT.

This clone has only a few counts. This rearrangement joins TRBV27 to TRBJ2-1; possibly TRBD2 for D (5 bases). The CDR3 sequence is 13 residues long. V lost 4 bases and J 4 bases, leaving 8 bases between the germline ends. The V gene's germline CDR1 is MNHEY and CDR2 SMNVEV (reference sequence). CDR3 protein: CASSWTQYNEQFF. The CDR3 bases are TGTGCCAGCAGTTGGACTCAATACAATGAGCAGTTCTTC.

The V and J genes are TRBV13 and TRBJ1-2; D gene ambiguous. The V gene lost 6 bases and the J gene lost 8 bases, with 19 bases spanning the gap. Germline V CDR1 and CDR2: PRHDT, FYEKMQ (reference sequence). This CDR3 contains 14 residues. The CDR3 is CASSLDIRLLGYTF. The CDR3 coding sequence is TGTGCCAGCAGTCTAGACATACGGCTCTTGGGCTACACCTTC.

Sample share makes this clone medium-sized (0.01 to 0.1%). This chain links TRBV11-2 with TRBJ2-3; 14 positions agree with TRBD2. CDR3 length: 17 residues. Germline V CDR1 and CDR2: SGHAT, FQNNGV. V lost 4 bases and J lost 2; bases outside the gene matches: 5. The CDR3 DNA follows: TGTGCCAGCAGCTACGGACTAGCGGGGGGTTTCACAGATACGCAGTATTTT. This encodes CASSYGLAGGFTDTQYF.

The rearrangement uses TRBV19 and TRBJ2-1; 11 nucleotides line up with TRBD2. With V trimmed by 3 bases and J by 6 bases, 1 base remained unmatched. The CDR3 has 14 residues. CDR1 and CDR2 from the germline V gene are LNHDA and SQIVND (reference sequence). CDR3: CASSISGGVNEQFF. The CDR3 coding sequence is TGTGCCAGTAGTATTAGCGGGGGGGTCAATGAGCAGTTCTTC.

This chain links TRBV15 with TRBJ2-7, with 11 bases that match TRBD2. Per the germline V gene, CDR1 is LNHNV and CDR2 is YYDKDF (reference sequence). The J segment lost 4 bases and the V segment lost 2 bases, leaving 4 bases of the junction unmatched. There are 15 residues in the CDR3. This CDR3 is CATSRTGTSGYEQYF. CDR3 in DNA: TGTGCCACCAGCAGAACCGGGACTAGCGGATACGAGCAGTACTTC. The variable domain in full, with the rest retrieved from reference TRBV15 and TRBJ2-7, is DAMVIQNPRYQVTQFGKPVTLSCSQTLNHNVMYWYQQKSSQAPKLLFHYYDKDFNNEADTPDNFQSRRPNTSFCFLDIRSPGLGDTAMYLCATSRTGTSGYEQYFGPGTRLTVT.

The rearrangement joins TRBV2 to TRBJ2-7; perhaps TRBD2 as D (7 bases). The germline V gene encodes CDR1 SNHLY and CDR2 FYNNEI. The CDR3 covers 13 residues. V lost 10 bases to trimming and J lost 0 bases, with 13 bases between them. CDR3 DNA: TGTGCCAACGGCGGGGGCGACTCCTACGAGCAGTACTTC. It yields the protein CANGGGDSYEQYF.

The V gene is TRBV7-9, the J gene TRBJ2-1; D gene unclear. Germline-derived CDR1 and CDR2 are SEHNR and FQNEAQ (reference sequence). This CDR3 spans 14 amino acids. V gave up 0 bases and J gave up 9 bases, with 12 bases separating them. The CDR3 coding sequence is TGTGCCAGCAGCTTAGCGAAGGCTAGAAGTGAGCAGTTCTTC. This translates into CASSLAKARSEQFF.

The chain couples TRBV28 to TRBJ2-7; TRBD2 matches at 7 bases. The CDR3 extends over 15 amino acids. The germline gives CDR1 MDHEN, CDR2 SYDVKM. With V trimmed by 2 bases and J by 2 bases, 6 bases remained unmatched. The CDR3 sequence: CASSLREGLTYEQYF. The CDR3, as DNA: TGTGCCAGCAGTTTAAGGGAGGGACTTACCTACGAGCAGTACTTC.

This clone was detected only once. This chain links TRBV5-1 with TRBJ2-1, with 7 bases aligning to TRBD1. The CDR3 sequence is 15 residues long. CDR1 SGHRS and CDR2 YFSETQ come from the germline V gene. Trimming at V came to 0 bases and at J to 2 bases, leaving 2 bases not matched to a gene. The CDR3 DNA follows: TGCGCCAGCAGCTTGGCCGGGACAGCCTACAATGAGCAGTTCTTC. Protein sequence: CASSLAGTAYNEQFF.